This TCR beta chain originates from a study of cytomegalovirus exposure and HLA in healthy donors. Study at large: The early release's HLA-typed donors yielded 78 million or so unique TCRs. Study observations and caveats: Usually a TCR sequence was rare, but some public TCRs were found in many donors.

With respect to this clone: Its specificity is unknown.

PCR used 60 Vbeta primers and 13 Jbeta primers. Libraries were prepared by immunoSEQ multiplex PCR; TCRdb keeps only in-frame clonotypes and omits some of them. Of 70,000 to 90,000 clones listed, more than 50% are singletons. The CDR3 covers 13 residues. Losses at the gene ends were 2 bases for V and 7 bases for J; bases not matched to a gene: 4. The germline gives CDR1 SGHTA, CDR2 FQGNSA. This TCR derives from a woman between 40 and 50 years old in good health and CMV-seropositive. The V call is TRBV7-2, the J call TRBJ1-1, with 7 bases identical to TRBD1. Specimen: PBMCs. In nucleotides, the CDR3 is TGTGCCAGCAGCTTAACTCAGGGGGGTGAAGCTTTCTTT. Translated: CASSLTQGGEAFF.